These T cell receptor beta chains were read from a single sample in a study of blood T cells in healthy people across ages. A single record per CDR3 protein comes from TCRdb applying MiXCR to the 5' RACE reads. The data hold over a million distinct CDR3 sequences, with around 43% observed a single time. The sample comprised blood. The receptors stem from a woman aged 60-75 years in good health. The CDR3 runs from the conserved cysteine through the conserved F or W. The D gene is left open where the match is weak. Only some rows state a clone size, as once, few, many or a class for expanded clones.

D gene: TRBD2; V gene: TRBV11-2; clone size: NA; J gene: TRBJ2-4; CDR3 length: 16; CDR3 protein: CASSLGGGRGKNIQYF; CDR3 DNA: TGTGCCAGCAGCTTAGGTGGCGGGAGGGGCAAAAACATTCAGTACTTC
D gene: NA; V gene: TRBV30; clone size: NA; J gene: TRBJ1-4; CDR3 length: 14; CDR3 protein: CAWTWTSDDEKLFF; CDR3 DNA: TGTGCCTGGACCTGGACGTCGGACGATGAAAAACTGTTTTTT
D gene: NA; V gene: TRBV4-2; clone size: NA; J gene: TRBJ2-2; CDR3 length: 15; CDR3 protein: CASSQGGVNTGELFF; CDR3 DNA: TGTGCCAGCAGCCAAGGAGGCGTGAACACCGGGGAGCTGTTTTTT
D gene: TRBD2; V gene: TRBV29-1; clone size: NA; J gene: TRBJ2-5; CDR3 length: 13; CDR3 protein: CSVHHGRGETQYF; CDR3 DNA: TGCAGCGTTCATCACGGGAGGGGAGAGACCCAGTACTTC
D gene: NA; V gene: TRBV10-3; clone size: few; J gene: TRBJ2-7; CDR3 length: 14; CDR3 protein: CAISVTQGNYEQYF; CDR3 DNA: TGTGCCATCAGTGTAACACAGGGTAATTACGAGCAGTACTTC
D gene: NA; V gene: TRBV21-1; clone size: few; J gene: TRBJ2-3; CDR3 length: 15; CDR3 protein: CASSKGPKTTDTQYF; CDR3 DNA: TGTGCCAGCAGCAAAGGTCCAAAGACCACAGATACGCAGTATTTT
D gene: NA; V gene: TRBV18; clone size: NA; J gene: TRBJ2-1; CDR3 length: 14; CDR3 protein: CASSSTRENNERFF; CDR3 DNA: TGTGCCAGCTCCAGCACCCGGGAGAACAATGAGCGGTTCTTC
D gene: TRBD1; V gene: TRBV4-2; clone size: NA; J gene: TRBJ1-6; CDR3 length: 16; CDR3 protein: CASSQDDDRVNSPLHF; CDR3 DNA: TGTGCCAGCAGCCAAGATGACGACAGGGTGAATTCACCCCTCCACTTT
D gene: TRBD2; V gene: TRBV7-9; clone size: NA; J gene: TRBJ2-1; CDR3 length: 14; CDR3 protein: CASRGPSGPNEQFF; CDR3 DNA: TGTGCCAGCAGGGGGCCTAGCGGCCCCAATGAGCAGTTCTTC
D gene: TRBD2; V gene: TRBV5-8; clone size: once; J gene: TRBJ2-3; CDR3 length: 17; CDR3 protein: CASPSGITLSSEDTQYF; CDR3 DNA: TGTGCCAGCCCTAGCGGGATTACGTTAAGTTCCGAAGATACGCAGTATTTT
D gene: TRBD2; V gene: TRBV28; clone size: NA; J gene: TRBJ2-5; CDR3 length: 16; CDR3 protein: CASSLVAGVLWETQYF; CDR3 DNA: TGTGCCAGCAGTTTGGTAGCGGGAGTGCTTTGGGAGACCCAGTACTTC
D gene: NA; V gene: TRBV7-9; clone size: few; J gene: TRBJ1-4; CDR3 length: 18; CDR3 protein: CASSFRRTVRKENEKLFF; CDR3 DNA: TGTGCCAGCAGCTTTAGGAGGACCGTCCGAAAAGAGAATGAAAAACTGTTTTTT
D gene: NA; V gene: TRBV10-3; clone size: NA; J gene: TRBJ2-1; CDR3 length: 13; CDR3 protein: CAIMLGGYNEQFF; CDR3 DNA: TGTGCCATCATGTTGGGGGGATACAATGAGCAGTTCTTC
D gene: TRBD1; V gene: TRBV2; clone size: NA; J gene: TRBJ1-5; CDR3 length: 16; CDR3 protein: CASRRDRAISDQPQHF; CDR3 DNA: TGTGCCAGCAGGAGGGACAGGGCGATATCAGATCAGCCCCAGCATTTT
D gene: TRBD2; V gene: TRBV3-1; clone size: NA; J gene: TRBJ2-2; CDR3 length: 15; CDR3 protein: CASSPCGRHTGELFF; CDR3 DNA: TGTGCCAGCAGCCCATGCGGGAGACACACCGGGGAGCTGTTTTTT
D gene: NA; V gene: TRBV9; clone size: NA; J gene: TRBJ1-1; CDR3 length: 16; CDR3 protein: CASAPGRVGSNTEAFF; CDR3 DNA: TGTGCCAGCGCTCCGGGAAGGGTGGGGAGCAACACTGAAGCTTTCTTT
D gene: NA; V gene: TRBV28; clone size: NA; J gene: TRBJ2-5; CDR3 length: 12; CDR3 protein: CASSTVEETQYF; CDR3 DNA: TGTGCCAGCAGTACAGTGGAGGAGACCCAGTACTTC
D gene: NA; V gene: TRBV7-9; clone size: NA; J gene: TRBJ1-4; CDR3 length: 15; CDR3 protein: CASSLNEQGAEKLFF; CDR3 DNA: TGTGCCAGCAGCTTAAACGAACAGGGAGCTGAAAAACTGTTTTTT
D gene: NA; V gene: TRBV6-5; clone size: NA; J gene: TRBJ1-2; CDR3 length: 16; CDR3 protein: CASSSPRGGSDYGYTF; CDR3 DNA: TGTGCCAGCAGTAGCCCCCGGGGGGGTTCGGACTATGGCTACACCTTC
D gene: NA; V gene: TRBV4-1; clone size: few; J gene: TRBJ1-2; CDR3 length: 13; CDR3 protein: CASSQQGLWGYTF; CDR3 DNA: TGCGCCAGCAGCCAACAGGGGTTGTGGGGCTACACCTTC
D gene: NA; V gene: TRBV6-6; clone size: NA; J gene: TRBJ2-3; CDR3 length: 15; CDR3 protein: CASSLFGQKTDTQYF; CDR3 DNA: TGTGCCAGCAGTTTGTTTGGGCAGAAGACAGATACGCAGTATTTT
D gene: NA; V gene: TRBV9; clone size: many; J gene: TRBJ2-1; CDR3 length: 15; CDR3 protein: CASSVQSSSYNEQFF; CDR3 DNA: TGTGCCAGCAGCGTACAAAGCTCCTCCTACAATGAGCAGTTCTTC
D gene: NA; V gene: TRBV10-1; clone size: NA; J gene: TRBJ2-3; CDR3 length: 13; CDR3 protein: CASSESSADTQYF; CDR3 DNA: TGCGCCAGCAGTGAGTCGAGCGCAGATACGCAGTATTTT
D gene: TRBD1; V gene: TRBV29-1; clone size: few; J gene: TRBJ1-5; CDR3 length: 13; CDR3 protein: CSVEVGTDQPQHF; CDR3 DNA: TGCAGCGTTGAGGTTGGGACAGATCAGCCCCAGCATTTT
D gene: NA; V gene: TRBV30; clone size: NA; J gene: TRBJ2-1; CDR3 length: 17; CDR3 protein: CARSVRLRESSYNEQFF; CDR3 DNA: TGTGCCCGGAGTGTACGTCTGAGGGAGAGCTCCTACAATGAGCAGTTCTTC
D gene: TRBD1; V gene: TRBV29-1; clone size: NA; J gene: TRBJ2-2; CDR3 length: 16; CDR3 protein: CSVDLQDRGQGGELFF; CDR3 DNA: TGCAGCGTTGACCTCCAGGACAGGGGGCAGGGCGGGGAGCTGTTTTTT
D gene: TRBD2; V gene: TRBV10-3; clone size: few; J gene: TRBJ2-3; CDR3 length: 14; CDR3 protein: CAITAAGPTDTQYF; CDR3 DNA: TGTGCCATCACCGCAGCGGGACCCACAGATACGCAGTATTTT
D gene: TRBD2; V gene: TRBV30; clone size: NA; J gene: TRBJ2-1; CDR3 length: 14; CDR3 protein: CAWSRAGEHNEQFF; CDR3 DNA: TGTGCCTGGAGCCGCGCGGGAGAACACAATGAGCAGTTCTTC
D gene: NA; V gene: TRBV29-1; clone size: NA; J gene: TRBJ2-7; CDR3 length: 10; CDR3 protein: CSVAGNEQYF; CDR3 DNA: TGCAGCGTTGCTGGAAATGAGCAGTACTTC
D gene: TRBD1; V gene: TRBV10-3; clone size: few; J gene: TRBJ1-6; CDR3 length: 15; CDR3 protein: CAISESGDRNSPLHF; CDR3 DNA: TGTGCCATCAGTGAGTCGGGGGACAGGAATTCACCCCTCCACTTT
D gene: NA; V gene: TRBV6-5; clone size: NA; J gene: TRBJ1-1; CDR3 length: 14; CDR3 protein: CASSYADRGTEAFF; CDR3 DNA: TGTGCCAGCAGTTACGCCGATAGGGGCACTGAAGCTTTCTTT
D gene: TRBD2; V gene: TRBV6-5; clone size: few; J gene: TRBJ2-7; CDR3 length: 15; CDR3 protein: CASSQQREPLYEQYF; CDR3 DNA: TGTGCCAGCAGCCAACAGCGGGAACCACTCTACGAGCAGTACTTC
D gene: NA; V gene: TRBV12-3/TRBV12-4; clone size: NA; J gene: TRBJ2-7; CDR3 length: 11; CDR3 protein: CASSSVGEQYF; CDR3 DNA: TGTGCCAGCAGTAGTGTAGGCGAGCAGTACTTC
D gene: NA; V gene: TRBV2; clone size: NA; J gene: TRBJ2-4; CDR3 length: 13; CDR3 protein: CASRAADLVIQYF; CDR3 DNA: TGTGCCAGCAGGGCCGCCGACTTAGTCATTCAGTACTTC
D gene: TRBD1; V gene: TRBV11-2; clone size: NA; J gene: TRBJ2-5; CDR3 length: 15; CDR3 protein: CASSLKGQGEGEQYF; CDR3 DNA: TGTGCCAGCAGCTTAAAGGGACAGGGGGAGGGGGAGCAGTACTTC
D gene: NA; V gene: TRBV6-1; clone size: few; J gene: TRBJ2-1; CDR3 length: 11; CDR3 protein: CATAPLNEQFF; CDR3 DNA: TGTGCCACAGCCCCCCTCAATGAGCAGTTCTTC
D gene: NA; V gene: TRBV5-1; clone size: NA; J gene: TRBJ1-1; CDR3 length: 14; CDR3 protein: CASSFSSMNTEAFF; CDR3 DNA: TGCGCCAGCAGCTTCAGTTCCATGAACACTGAAGCTTTCTTT
D gene: TRBD2; V gene: TRBV12-3/TRBV12-4; clone size: NA; J gene: TRBJ2-5; CDR3 length: 16; CDR3 protein: CASSWGLAGDFETQYF; CDR3 DNA: TGTGCCAGCAGTTGGGGACTAGCGGGAGATTTTGAGACCCAGTACTTC
D gene: NA; V gene: TRBV7-3; clone size: NA; J gene: TRBJ2-1; CDR3 length: 14; CDR3 protein: CASSPTGLNNEQFF; CDR3 DNA: TGTGCCAGCAGCCCCACGGGGCTTAACAATGAGCAGTTCTTC
D gene: TRBD2; V gene: TRBV28; clone size: NA; J gene: TRBJ2-3; CDR3 length: 17; CDR3 protein: CASSFSRTGGLGDTQYF; CDR3 DNA: TGTGCCAGCAGTTTTTCGCGGACGGGAGGGCTTGGAGATACGCAGTATTTT
D gene: NA; V gene: TRBV20-1; clone size: NA; J gene: TRBJ2-3; CDR3 length: 11; CDR3 protein: CSAGGTSTQYF; CDR3 DNA: TGCAGTGCTGGAGGGACTTCAACGCAGTATTTT
D gene: NA; V gene: TRBV20-1; clone size: NA; J gene: TRBJ2-3; CDR3 length: 15; CDR3 protein: CSARDLGGFTDTQYF; CDR3 DNA: TGCAGTGCTAGAGATCTAGGGGGGTTCACAGATACGCAGTATTTT
D gene: NA; V gene: TRBV10-1; clone size: NA; J gene: TRBJ2-5; CDR3 length: 14; CDR3 protein: CASSDGAGQETQYF; CDR3 DNA: TGCGCCAGCAGTGACGGGGCGGGACAAGAGACCCAGTACTTC
D gene: NA; V gene: TRBV11-3; clone size: few; J gene: TRBJ2-1; CDR3 length: 17; CDR3 protein: CASSLGTQGTVDNEQFF; CDR3 DNA: TGTGCCAGCAGCTTGGGGACTCAGGGGACGGTCGACAATGAGCAGTTCTTC
D gene: TRBD1; V gene: TRBV12-3/TRBV12-4; clone size: few; J gene: TRBJ1-2; CDR3 length: 16; CDR3 protein: CASSPNTVSGGAGYTF; CDR3 DNA: TGTGCCAGCAGTCCTAATACCGTTTCAGGGGGCGCCGGCTACACCTTC
D gene: NA; V gene: TRBV29-1; clone size: NA; J gene: TRBJ1-5; CDR3 length: 13; CDR3 protein: CSVGPGVNQPQHF; CDR3 DNA: TGCAGCGTCGGTCCCGGAGTAAATCAGCCCCAGCATTTT
D gene: NA; V gene: TRBV7-2; clone size: NA; J gene: TRBJ2-2; CDR3 length: 15; CDR3 protein: CASSRSTSRPGELFF; CDR3 DNA: TGTGCCAGCAGCCGAAGTACTAGCCGGCCCGGGGAGCTGTTTTTT
D gene: TRBD1; V gene: TRBV6-1; clone size: NA; J gene: TRBJ2-2; CDR3 length: 15; CDR3 protein: CASSEGTGWTGELFF; CDR3 DNA: TGTGCCAGCAGTGAAGGGACAGGGTGGACCGGGGAGCTGTTTTTT
D gene: TRBD2; V gene: TRBV4-2; clone size: few; J gene: TRBJ2-1; CDR3 length: 16; CDR3 protein: CASSQLTSGSPNEQFF; CDR3 DNA: TGTGCCAGCAGCCAATTGACTAGCGGGTCACCCAATGAGCAGTTCTTC